The 14 T cell receptor beta chains in this list originate from one sample, sequenced in a study of T cell changes during pregnancy in multiple sclerosis. The table came from immunoSEQ multiplex PCR; TCRdb's copy has only in-frame clones and leaves some out. The sample has some 110,000 clones; approximately 90% are singletons. The sequencing used peripheral blood, collected in the third trimester of pregnancy. These TCRs come from a female donor with multiple sclerosis, enrolled in a pregnancy study.

The chain couples TRBV9 to TRBJ1-3; possible D gene TRBD1, 5 bases. The CDR3 runs 17 residues. Trimming took off 0 bases at V and 4 bases at J, with 17 bases between the two ends. Germline values: CDR1 SGDLS, CDR2 YYNGEE. CDR3 bases: TGTGCCAGCAGCGTAGGACTAGGAGGGGAAGCCGGAAACACCATATATTTT. Translated: CASSVGLGGEAGNTIYF. The whole variable domain, filled in from reference TRBV9 and TRBJ1-3, reads DSGVTQTPKHLITATGQRVTLRCSPRSGDLSVYWYQQSLDQGLQFLIQYYNGEERAKGNILERFSAQQFPDLHSELNLSSLELGDSALYFCASSVGLGGEAGNTIYFGEGSWLTVV.

V and J are TRBV5-1 and TRBJ2-7; D perhaps matches TRBD1 (5 bases). Germline CDR1 is SGHRS and CDR2 is YFSETQ. The CDR3 consists of 13 residues. V lost 9 bases, J lost 2 bases, and 15 bases lay in between. The CDR3 nucleotides read TGCGCCACTTCGTTAGGGGCGACCTACGAGCAGTACTTC. This sequence encodes CATSLGATYEQYF.

The chain carries TRBV5-5 and TRBJ2-7; D gene ambiguous. This CDR3 comprises 13 residues. Deletions cut 1 base from V and 3 bases from J, with 8 bases between. Germline CDR1 SGHKS, CDR2 YYEKEE (reference sequence). The CDR3 here is CASSLRLVYEQYF. The CDR3 region has the DNA TGTGCCAGCAGCTTGCGTCTAGTCTACGAGCAGTACTTC.

This clone came up once. Other nucleotide sequences in the sample specify the same CDR3. The genes are TRBV7-8 and TRBJ2-7; no reliable D call. The germline V gene encodes CDR1 SGHVS and CDR2 FQNEAQ. Trimming removed 8 bases at V and 13 bases at J, with 12 bases between. The CDR3 is 9 residues long. The CDR3 loop reads CASHRVQYF. CDR3 DNA: TGTGCCAGCCATCGGGTGCAATACTTC.

The chain combines TRBV29-1 with TRBJ2-5; the D gene is possibly TRBD1 (5 bases). In germline, CDR1 is SQVTM, CDR2 ANQGSEA. This CDR3 contains 11 residues. The V gene lost 5 bases and the J gene lost 4 bases, with 8 bases spanning the gap. CDR3 amino acids: CSVRGGETQYF. The CDR3 DNA is TGCAGCGTTAGGGGTGGAGAGACCCAGTACTTC.

A single count supports this clone. The chain uses TRBV7-8 and TRBJ1-1; the D gene is possibly TRBD1 (6 bases). This CDR3 is built from 14 residues. Trimming took off 6 bases at V and 6 bases at J, with 17 bases between the two ends. Germline loops: CDR1 SGHVS, CDR2 FQNEAQ. CDR3 coding DNA: TGTGCCAGCAGTTTTGAGGGGGGGCTGCCTGAAGCTTTCTTT. It translates to CASSFEGGLPEAFF.

This clone has just a few counts. CDR3 sequence (DNA): TGTGCCAGTAGTATAATCCAAACTAATCAGCCCCAGCATTTT. Amino acids: CASSIIQTNQPQHF. This sequence joins TRBV19 and TRBJ1-5, with unresolved D. This CDR3 comprises 14 residues. From germline, CDR1 is LNHDA and CDR2 SQIVND (reference sequence). V shed 2 bases and J shed 4 bases, with 9 bases lying between them.

V and J are TRBV5-6 and TRBJ2-5; 7 bases match TRBD2. The V and J ends lost 0 bases and 2 bases, in that order; junction bases with no gene match: 13. The CDR3 length is 18 residues. Germline V lookup: CDR1 SGHDT, CDR2 YYEEEE. CDR3: CASSLVGPLAASQETQYF. CDR3 coding DNA: TGTGCCAGCAGCTTGGTCGGTCCGCTAGCGGCCTCACAAGAGACCCAGTACTTC.

DNA of the CDR3: TGTGCCAGCTCAGCGGGACAGGACGGTCCCCAGCATTTT. This translates into CASSAGQDGPQHF. This rearrangement joins TRBV18 to TRBJ1-5; 8 bases are a match to TRBD1. This CDR3 region has 13 residues. After removal of 5 bases from V and 10 bases from J, the junction contained 7 bases not matched to a gene. Germline V lookup: CDR1 KGHSH, CDR2 LQKENI.

This sequence joins TRBV5-1 and TRBJ2-3; 9 bases are shared with TRBD1. The CDR3 is made up of 17 amino acids. The V gene end was trimmed by 4 bases and the J gene end by 3 bases; junction bases not matched to a gene: 12. CDR1 is SGHRS and CDR2 is YFSETQ in the germline V gene. CDR3 amino acids: CASSPRRGQGATDTQYF. The CDR3 DNA is TGCGCCAGCAGCCCGAGGAGGGGACAGGGAGCTACAGATACGCAGTATTTT.

The rearrangement uses TRBV19 and TRBJ1-1, with a possible D match to TRBD1 (5 bases). The V gene's germline CDR1 is LNHDA and CDR2 SQIVND (reference sequence). The CDR3 extends over 13 amino acids. The ends were cut back, 5 bases at V and 3 bases at J, with 10 bases in the middle. CDR3 sequence: CASSAWGDTEAFF. The DNA for the CDR3 is TGTGCCAGTAGTGCATGGGGGGACACTGAAGCTTTCTTT. Supplemented by reference TRBV19 and TRBJ1-1, the full variable domain reads DGGITQSPKYLFRKEGQNVTLSCEQNLNHDAMYWYRQDPGQGLRLIYYSQIVNDFQKGDIAEGYSVSREKKESFPLTVTSAQKNPTAFYLCASSAWGDTEAFFGQGTRLTVV.

This chain connects TRBV29-1 to TRBJ2-7; the D gene is possibly TRBD1 (6 bases). Germline V gene sequence: CDR1 SQVTM, CDR2 ANQGSEA. The CDR3 loop spans 13 amino acids. Trimming took off 8 bases at V and 0 bases at J, with 14 bases between the two ends. Here the CDR3 DNA reads TGCAGCATCGGGACACTCAGCTCCTACGAGCAGTACTTC. It specifies CSIGTLSSYEQYF.

The rearrangement links TRBV6-5 to TRBJ2-1; 13 bases fit TRBD2. V lost 6 bases and J lost 9; bases outside the gene matches: 8. The CDR3 is 15 residues long. CDR1 and CDR2 (germline): MNHEY, SVGAGI. The CDR3 DNA follows: TGTGCCAGCAGGGGACTAGCGGGACTTGGGGGTGAGCAGTTCTTC. Amino acid sequence: CASRGLAGLGGEQFF.

The chain recombines TRBV10-3 with TRBJ1-1, with TRBD1 as a possible D gene (6 bases). V gave up 4 bases and J gave up 6 bases, with 18 bases separating them. This CDR3 has 15 residues. In germline, CDR1 is ENHRY, CDR2 SYGVKD. Here the CDR3 reads CAISGGAGVSSEAFF. The CDR3, as DNA: TGTGCCATCAGTGGAGGTGCAGGGGTTAGCTCTGAAGCTTTCTTT.